This paragraph covers one T cell receptor beta chain sequence. Sequenced by immunoSEQ multiplex PCR; TCRdb stores in-frame clones only, minus some. The sample yields around 44,000 clones, about nine tenths seen once. The entry originates in a study of blood T cell repertoires in COVID-19. The V gene's germline CDR1 is WNHNN and CDR2 SYGVQD (reference sequence). With V trimmed by 4 bases and J by 4 bases, 5 bases remained unmatched. This CDR3 is 15 amino acids long. The sequenced sample was peripheral blood. The chain joins TRBV10-1 to TRBJ2-3; 10 positions agree with TRBD1. This TCR was recovered from a human donor in a cohort sampled during active COVID-19. CDR3 bases: TGCGCCAGCAGTGCAGGACAGGGGGTTCCAGATACGCAGTATTTT. Translated, it gives CASSAGQGVPDTQYF.